This T cell receptor (beta chain) was sequenced in a study of cytotoxic CD8 clonotypes in ibrutinib-treated CLL. Study-level information: Average yields of 255,043 productive templates and 94,082 productive rearrangements characterized the samples. Study conclusions and caveats: Patients had baseline clonality above age-matched healthy donors, and this clonality moved with circulating CD8+ T-cell counts.

Trimming pared 0 bases from V and 6 bases from J, leaving 8 bases between. This CDR3 region has 13 residues. CDR1 is ENHRY, CDR2 SYGVKD, per germline. This clone was seen only once. Its cognate antigen is unknown. Sequenced by immunoSEQ multiplex PCR; TCRdb stores in-frame clones only, minus some. The sample lists some 130,000 clones, 80% to 90% occurring once. The source was PBMCs, collected after 24 months of ibrutinib treatment. The source of this sequence is a human donor with chronic lymphocytic leukemia. The chain has TRBV10-3 and TRBJ1-1; D is ambiguous. Here the CDR3 reads CAISESGSPEAFF. The CDR3 DNA reads TGTGCCATCAGTGAGTCTGGGTCCCCTGAAGCTTTCTTT.